In its sample, the clone carrying this TCR beta chain was seen once. Sequencing was performed with immunoSEQ multiplex PCR; in TCRdb, only in-frame clones are kept and a portion is missing. The sample yields over 110,000 clones, about 92% seen once. This specimen comes from a study of T cell responses to AZD1222 COVID-19 vaccine. The germline V gene encodes CDR1 LGHNA and CDR2 YSLEER. The length of the CDR3 is 17 residues. J gave up 7 bases and V 2 bases, and 8 bases lay outside the gene matches. The sequences come from peripheral blood, collected on day 0 of AZD1222 vaccination. The V gene is TRBV4-3, the J gene TRBJ2-1; 13 nucleotides line up with TRBD2. The receptor's source is an adult in good health. CDR3 sequence reads: CASSQWSGLAGENEQFF. CDR3 DNA: TGCGCCAGCAGCCAATGGTCCGGACTAGCGGGAGAAAATGAGCAGTTCTTC.